This record concerns one T cell receptor beta chain sequence. Its cognate antigen is unknown. The sample is drawn from a study of siplizumab effects on memory and regulatory T cells. Notes on the study in general: Alloreactive sequences from unstimulated CD4+ memory cells fell significantly with siplizumab. Naive T cells seemed more diverse than memory cells; they also seemed major alloresponse contributors.

The CDR3 loop spans 13 amino acids. V lost 5 bases and J lost 7, with 14 bases in between. Germline CDR1 reads SGHTA; CDR2 reads FQGNSA. TCRdb keeps only in-frame clones here, not all; method: immunoSEQ multiplex PCR. The sample yields around 100,000 clones, 92% seen once. The sequenced sample consisted of CD4+ T cells sorted from blood. The origin of this receptor is a human donor in good health. The chain joins TRBV7-2 to TRBJ2-5; D is ambiguous. CDR3 sequence: CASSLRISGTQYF. The CDR3 nucleotides are TGTGCCAGCAGCCTGAGGATCTCAGGGACCCAGTACTTC.